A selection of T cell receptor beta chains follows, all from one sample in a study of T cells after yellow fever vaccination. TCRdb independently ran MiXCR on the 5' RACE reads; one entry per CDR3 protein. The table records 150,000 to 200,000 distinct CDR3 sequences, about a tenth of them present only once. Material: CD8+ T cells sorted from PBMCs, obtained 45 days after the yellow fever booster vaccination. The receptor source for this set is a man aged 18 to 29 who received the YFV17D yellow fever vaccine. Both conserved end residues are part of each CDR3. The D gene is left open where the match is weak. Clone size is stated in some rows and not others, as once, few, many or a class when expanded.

cdr3_aa: CASSARESALEAFF
cdr3_nt: TGTGCCAGCAGCGCCCGGGAGAGTGCCCTTGAAGCTTTCTTT
clone_size: -
d_call: -
v_call: TRBV7-9
j_call: TRBJ1-1

cdr3_aa: CASSRYTSGGETQYF
cdr3_nt: TGTGCCAGCAGTCGGTACACTAGCGGGGGGGAGACCCAGTACTTC
clone_size: -
d_call: TRBD2
v_call: TRBV12-3/TRBV12-4
j_call: TRBJ2-5

cdr3_aa: CASSKCNFTEAFF
cdr3_nt: TGTGCCAGCAGCAAATGTAACTTCACTGAAGCTTTCTTT
clone_size: -
d_call: -
v_call: TRBV21-1
j_call: TRBJ1-1

cdr3_aa: CSVLWRTQETQYF
cdr3_nt: TGCAGCGTTCTTTGGAGGACACAAGAGACCCAGTACTTC
clone_size: many
d_call: -
v_call: TRBV29-1
j_call: TRBJ2-5

cdr3_aa: CASSSGQGANEQYF
cdr3_nt: TGTGCCAGCAGCTCCGGACAGGGGGCGAACGAGCAGTACTTC
clone_size: few
d_call: TRBD1
v_call: TRBV11-2
j_call: TRBJ2-7

cdr3_aa: CASSLSRGDTEAFF
cdr3_nt: TGTGCCAGCAGCTTATCCAGGGGAGACACTGAAGCTTTCTTT
clone_size: many
d_call: -
v_call: TRBV5-5
j_call: TRBJ1-1

cdr3_aa: CASREEVRPHGEQYF
cdr3_nt: TGTGCCAGCAGGGAGGAGGTCAGGCCCCACGGGGAGCAGTACTTC
clone_size: many
d_call: -
v_call: TRBV2
j_call: TRBJ2-7

cdr3_aa: CATSTRPRNTGELFF
cdr3_nt: TGTGCCACCAGTACGAGGCCTAGGAACACCGGGGAGCTGTTTTTT
clone_size: -
d_call: -
v_call: TRBV24-1
j_call: TRBJ2-2

cdr3_aa: CASSYHLSAGGRTDTQYF
cdr3_nt: TGTGCCAGCAGTTACCACCTTTCGGCGGGGGGGAGGACAGATACGCAGTATTTT
clone_size: many
d_call: TRBD2
v_call: TRBV6-5
j_call: TRBJ2-3

cdr3_aa: CASRISGVREGEQYF
cdr3_nt: TGTGCCAGCAGGATCTCCGGGGTCCGAGAGGGCGAGCAGTACTTC
clone_size: few
d_call: -
v_call: TRBV13
j_call: TRBJ2-7

cdr3_aa: CASSPSSGTFNQPQHF
cdr3_nt: TGTGCCAGCAGCCCTTCCTCCGGGACATTCAATCAGCCCCAGCATTTT
clone_size: few
d_call: -
v_call: TRBV4-2
j_call: TRBJ1-5

cdr3_aa: CASSAHRDGYTF
cdr3_nt: TGTGCCAGCAGTGCACACAGGGATGGCTACACCTTC
clone_size: few
d_call: -
v_call: TRBV11-2
j_call: TRBJ1-2

cdr3_aa: CASSLAGTEGQYF
cdr3_nt: TGCGCCAGCAGCTTGGCCGGGACGGAAGGGCAGTACTTC
clone_size: few
d_call: -
v_call: TRBV5-1
j_call: TRBJ2-7

cdr3_aa: CSVTRGNTEAFF
cdr3_nt: TGCAGCGTTACAAGGGGGAACACTGAAGCTTTCTTT
clone_size: many
d_call: -
v_call: TRBV29-1
j_call: TRBJ1-1

cdr3_aa: CASSFGLASGELFF
cdr3_nt: TGTGCCAGCAGCTTCGGACTAGCATCCGGGGAGCTGTTTTTT
clone_size: few
d_call: TRBD2
v_call: TRBV3-1
j_call: TRBJ2-2

cdr3_aa: CASSWGQGVGYTF
cdr3_nt: TGTGCCAGCAGTTGGGGACAGGGGGTAGGCTACACCTTC
clone_size: few
d_call: TRBD1
v_call: TRBV6-5
j_call: TRBJ1-2

cdr3_aa: CASSPPMRVHEQFF
cdr3_nt: TGCGCCAGCAGCCCCCCAATGAGGGTCCATGAGCAGTTCTTC
clone_size: few
d_call: -
v_call: TRBV4-3
j_call: TRBJ2-1

cdr3_aa: CASSLSSGGLITDTQYF
cdr3_nt: TGTGCCAGCAGCTTGTCTAGCGGGGGTTTGATCACAGATACGCAGTATTTT
clone_size: many
d_call: TRBD2
v_call: TRBV7-6
j_call: TRBJ2-3

cdr3_aa: CASSPSLGYEQYF
cdr3_nt: TGTGCCAGCAGTCCTAGTTTGGGCTACGAGCAGTACTTC
clone_size: many
d_call: -
v_call: TRBV7-9
j_call: TRBJ2-7

cdr3_aa: CATSPGGSSSYEQYF
cdr3_nt: TGTGCCACCAGCCCCGGGGGCAGCAGCTCCTACGAGCAGTACTTC
clone_size: few
d_call: -
v_call: TRBV15
j_call: TRBJ2-7

cdr3_aa: CASRAGTGIYEQYF
cdr3_nt: TGTGCCAGCAGGGCCGGGACAGGGATTTACGAGCAGTACTTC
clone_size: few
d_call: TRBD1
v_call: TRBV12-3/TRBV12-4
j_call: TRBJ2-7